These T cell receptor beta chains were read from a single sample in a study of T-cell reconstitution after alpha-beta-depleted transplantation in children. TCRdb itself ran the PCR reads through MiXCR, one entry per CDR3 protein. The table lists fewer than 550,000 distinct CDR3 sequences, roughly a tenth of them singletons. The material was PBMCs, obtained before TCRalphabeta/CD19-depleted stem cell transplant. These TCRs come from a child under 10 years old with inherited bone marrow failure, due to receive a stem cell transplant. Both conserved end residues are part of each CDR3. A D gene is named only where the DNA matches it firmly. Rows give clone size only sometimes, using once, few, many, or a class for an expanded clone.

CDR3 DNA: TGTGCCAGCAGTTCCGGGGATTATTACGAGCAGTACTTC
CDR3 protein: CASSSGDYYEQYF
clone size: many
J gene: TRBJ2-7
V gene: TRBV3-1
D gene: .

CDR3 DNA: TGTGCCAGCAGCCTCAGGGGTGGCGGGGAGCTGTTTTTT
CDR3 protein: CASSLRGGGELFF
clone size: many
J gene: TRBJ2-2
V gene: TRBV5-5
D gene: .

CDR3 DNA: TGCGCCAGCAGCTATCAGACTAGCGGGAGCTACGGCACCGGGGAGCTGTTTTTT
CDR3 protein: CASSYQTSGSYGTGELFF
clone size: .
J gene: TRBJ2-2
V gene: TRBV4-3
D gene: TRBD2

CDR3 DNA: TGCAGTGCTAGAAAACCGGGACTTCGCACAGATACGCAGTATTTT
CDR3 protein: CSARKPGLRTDTQYF
clone size: many
J gene: TRBJ2-3
V gene: TRBV20-1
D gene: .

CDR3 DNA: TGTGCCAGCAGCTTATCGGGGAGCGAGATGAATGAGCAGTTCTTC
CDR3 protein: CASSLSGSEMNEQFF
clone size: .
J gene: TRBJ2-1
V gene: TRBV7-6
D gene: .

CDR3 DNA: TGCGCCAGCAGCCAAGATCGTGGCAGGTTAGACGATGAGCAGTTCTTC
CDR3 protein: CASSQDRGRLDDEQFF
clone size: .
J gene: TRBJ2-1
V gene: TRBV4-3
D gene: .

CDR3 DNA: TGTGCCAGCATGACTAGCGGGAGGAACTACAATGAGCAGTTCTTC
CDR3 protein: CASMTSGRNYNEQFF
clone size: many
J gene: TRBJ2-1
V gene: TRBV27
D gene: TRBD2

CDR3 DNA: TGTGCCAGCAGCTTAGGACTAGCGGGATATGAGCAGTTCTTC
CDR3 protein: CASSLGLAGYEQFF
clone size: .
J gene: TRBJ2-1
V gene: TRBV11-2
D gene: TRBD2

CDR3 DNA: TGTGCCAGCAGTTCCGGACAGGAAAGCTACGAGCAGTACTTC
CDR3 protein: CASSSGQESYEQYF
clone size: many
J gene: TRBJ2-7
V gene: TRBV27
D gene: TRBD1

CDR3 DNA: TGTGCCAGCAGACAGGAAAGAAACACCATATATTTT
CDR3 protein: CASRQERNTIYF
clone size: .
J gene: TRBJ1-3
V gene: TRBV7-8
D gene: .

CDR3 DNA: TGTGCCAGCAGCCACACCCGGACAGGGGGCTACATGAACACTGAAGCTTTCTTT
CDR3 protein: CASSHTRTGGYMNTEAFF
clone size: .
J gene: TRBJ1-1
V gene: TRBV7-9
D gene: TRBD1

CDR3 DNA: TGCAGCGCCGGCCCTGGAGAGACCCAGTACTTC
CDR3 protein: CSAGPGETQYF
clone size: many
J gene: TRBJ2-5
V gene: TRBV29-1
D gene: .

CDR3 DNA: TGTACCATCTGCCCACTCGGCAACAGGGGCGGCTCCTACGAGCAGTACTTC
CDR3 protein: CTICPLGNRGGSYEQYF
clone size: .
J gene: TRBJ2-7
V gene: TRBV12-3/TRBV12-4
D gene: TRBD1

CDR3 DNA: TGCGCCAGCAGCCACTCTCCCGGTCCGGGAGGAATGAACACCGGGGAGCTGTTTTTT
CDR3 protein: CASSHSPGPGGMNTGELFF
clone size: many
J gene: TRBJ2-2
V gene: TRBV4-3
D gene: TRBD2

CDR3 DNA: TGTGCCAGCAGCCAGGAGGGGACAGCTTATGGCTACACCTTC
CDR3 protein: CASSQEGTAYGYTF
clone size: many
J gene: TRBJ1-2
V gene: TRBV3-1
D gene: TRBD1

CDR3 DNA: TGTGCCAGCGGTCGGGACAGGGGGCCACTTAGCAATCAGCCCCAGCATTTT
CDR3 protein: CASGRDRGPLSNQPQHF
clone size: .
J gene: TRBJ1-5
V gene: TRBV12-3/TRBV12-4
D gene: TRBD1

CDR3 DNA: TGTGCCAGCAGTTCGCCGGGACACGCCTCCTATGGCTACACCTTC
CDR3 protein: CASSSPGHASYGYTF
clone size: many
J gene: TRBJ1-2
V gene: TRBV12-3/TRBV12-4
D gene: .

CDR3 DNA: TGTGCCAGCAGTCCCCGGGACGGCTCCCAAGAGACCCAGTACTTC
CDR3 protein: CASSPRDGSQETQYF
clone size: many
J gene: TRBJ2-5
V gene: TRBV6-1
D gene: .

CDR3 DNA: TGTGCCAGCAGTTCGCCCGGGACTAGTGGGAACAATGAGCAGTTCTTC
CDR3 protein: CASSSPGTSGNNEQFF
clone size: many
J gene: TRBJ2-1
V gene: TRBV27
D gene: TRBD2

CDR3 DNA: TGTGCCAGCAGCCCACGACAGGGTAGGGTCAATGAGCAGTTCTTC
CDR3 protein: CASSPRQGRVNEQFF
clone size: many
J gene: TRBJ2-1
V gene: TRBV7-9
D gene: TRBD1

CDR3 DNA: TGTGCCTGGAGTGGGGAGGGTCCGTTCTCGGAGCAGTTCTTC
CDR3 protein: CAWSGEGPFSEQFF
clone size: few
J gene: TRBJ2-1
V gene: TRBV30
D gene: TRBD2

CDR3 DNA: TGCAGCGTTGAAGATAGGGCCTCCTACGAGCAGTACTTC
CDR3 protein: CSVEDRASYEQYF
clone size: many
J gene: TRBJ2-7
V gene: TRBV29-1
D gene: .

CDR3 DNA: TGTGCCAGCTCACCTGGGCAGGGGGATCTTTGGGCTTTCTTT
CDR3 protein: CASSPGQGDLWAFF
clone size: few
J gene: TRBJ1-1
V gene: TRBV18
D gene: TRBD1

CDR3 DNA: TGTGCCAGGAGCCCCGGACTGCGCACAGATACGCAGTATTTT
CDR3 protein: CARSPGLRTDTQYF
clone size: .
J gene: TRBJ2-3
V gene: TRBV5-4
D gene: .

CDR3 DNA: TGTGCCAGCAGCTTAAGGGGTACGGGAGGCTACGAGCAGTACTTC
CDR3 protein: CASSLRGTGGYEQYF
clone size: many
J gene: TRBJ2-7
V gene: TRBV7-2
D gene: TRBD2

CDR3 DNA: TGTGCCAGCAGTTTATCGAGTATCCATTCGGGCCACTACGAGCAGTACTTC
CDR3 protein: CASSLSSIHSGHYEQYF
clone size: many
J gene: TRBJ2-7
V gene: TRBV27
D gene: .

CDR3 DNA: TGTGCCAGCAGCTTAATTCACGGAAGGTATTACACTGAAGCTTTCTTT
CDR3 protein: CASSLIHGRYYTEAFF
clone size: .
J gene: TRBJ1-1
V gene: TRBV7-2
D gene: .

CDR3 DNA: TGTGCCAGCAGCCATGGACTGAAAAATGTCTACGAGCAGTACTTC
CDR3 protein: CASSHGLKNVYEQYF
clone size: many
J gene: TRBJ2-7
V gene: TRBV4-2
D gene: .

CDR3 DNA: TGTGCCAGCAGTTCCACCTACGAGACTAATTACAATGAGCAGTTCTTC
CDR3 protein: CASSSTYETNYNEQFF
clone size: many
J gene: TRBJ2-1
V gene: TRBV28
D gene: .

CDR3 DNA: TGTGCCAGCAGCCAAGCCCGGGGGGTAGATACGCAGTATTTT
CDR3 protein: CASSQARGVDTQYF
clone size: many
J gene: TRBJ2-3
V gene: TRBV27
D gene: TRBD2

CDR3 DNA: TGCGCCAGCAGCCAAGAAACCCAGGAGGATACGCAGTATTTT
CDR3 protein: CASSQETQEDTQYF
clone size: many
J gene: TRBJ2-3
V gene: TRBV4-3
D gene: .

CDR3 DNA: TGTGCCAGCAGCGTCGAACAGGGGACGGATTCACCCCTCCACTTT
CDR3 protein: CASSVEQGTDSPLHF
clone size: .
J gene: TRBJ1-6
V gene: TRBV5-5
D gene: TRBD1

CDR3 DNA: TGCAGCACCTTGGGCGGGGGCCAAGAGACCCAGTACTTC
CDR3 protein: CSTLGGGQETQYF
clone size: many
J gene: TRBJ2-5
V gene: TRBV29-1
D gene: TRBD2

CDR3 DNA: TGTGCCATCAGTCAATGGACCTCTACGTACAATGAGCAGTTCTTC
CDR3 protein: CAISQWTSTYNEQFF
clone size: many
J gene: TRBJ2-1
V gene: TRBV10-3
D gene: .

CDR3 DNA: TGTGCCAGCAGTCCTGAGGGAAGAGGCACTGAAGCTTTCTTT
CDR3 protein: CASSPEGRGTEAFF
clone size: few
J gene: TRBJ1-1
V gene: TRBV12-3/TRBV12-4
D gene: .

CDR3 DNA: TGTGCCAGCAGAGATATGGACCCCAGAGGATTCGAGCAGTACTTC
CDR3 protein: CASRDMDPRGFEQYF
clone size: few
J gene: TRBJ2-7
V gene: TRBV6-4
D gene: .

CDR3 DNA: TGTGCCAGCAGTGAACTCGGGAGCACAGATACGCAGTATTTT
CDR3 protein: CASSELGSTDTQYF
clone size: few
J gene: TRBJ2-3
V gene: TRBV2
D gene: .

CDR3 DNA: TGCAGCGTTGGACAGGGGGCCGGGGAGCAGTACTTC
CDR3 protein: CSVGQGAGEQYF
clone size: many
J gene: TRBJ2-7
V gene: TRBV29-1
D gene: TRBD1

CDR3 DNA: TGTGCCAGCCTCGAACGCGGGAACACCGGGGAGCTGTTTTTT
CDR3 protein: CASLERGNTGELFF
clone size: many
J gene: TRBJ2-2
V gene: TRBV7-9
D gene: .

CDR3 DNA: TGTGCCAGCAGCTTCGTGAAGACGACGGTGGGGCTTTACAATGAGCAGTTCTTC
CDR3 protein: CASSFVKTTVGLYNEQFF
clone size: .
J gene: TRBJ2-1
V gene: TRBV11-2
D gene: .

CDR3 DNA: TGCGCCAGCAGCCAAGCCCCCTGGGGGGACAATGAGCAGTTCTTC
CDR3 protein: CASSQAPWGDNEQFF
clone size: few
J gene: TRBJ2-1
V gene: TRBV4-1
D gene: .

CDR3 DNA: TGTGCCAGCAGCACGCCTGGCGCTAGCCCATACGAGCAGTACTTC
CDR3 protein: CASSTPGASPYEQYF
clone size: .
J gene: TRBJ2-7
V gene: TRBV5-4
D gene: .

CDR3 DNA: TGTGCCAGCAGAACCGACAGGGTAGGGACTGAAGCTTTCTTT
CDR3 protein: CASRTDRVGTEAFF
clone size: many
J gene: TRBJ1-1
V gene: TRBV12-3/TRBV12-4
D gene: TRBD1

CDR3 DNA: TGCAGCGTGAACGGCGGGGAGGGCTACACCTTC
CDR3 protein: CSVNGGEGYTF
clone size: many
J gene: TRBJ1-2
V gene: TRBV29-1
D gene: .

CDR3 DNA: TGTGCCAGCAGCCCATATAACAATGAGCAGTTCTTC
CDR3 protein: CASSPYNNEQFF
clone size: many
J gene: TRBJ2-1
V gene: TRBV3-1
D gene: .

CDR3 DNA: TGTGCCAGCAGTTTACGAGGGGGCCAAAACTATGGCTACACCTTC
CDR3 protein: CASSLRGGQNYGYTF
clone size: many
J gene: TRBJ1-2
V gene: TRBV12-3/TRBV12-4
D gene: TRBD1

CDR3 DNA: TGCAGTGCTAGGGGGGATAGCGGGTCCTCATCCAGCTCCTACAATGAGCAGTTCTTC
CDR3 protein: CSARGDSGSSSSSYNEQFF
clone size: few
J gene: TRBJ2-1
V gene: TRBV20-1
D gene: TRBD2